The following is a TCR beta chain sequence with its context. Which antigen it targets is not known. Base quality data are lacking; no much larger clone is found one base away. Reading from cysteine to phenylalanine, the CDR3 counts 15 amino acids. Of all the DNA, just the CDR3 is kept, 45 bases in frame from base 1. The germline V gene gives CDR1 as MNHEY and CDR2 as SVGAGI. Trimming accounts for 6 bases at V and 1 base at J, while the number of junction bases matched to no gene is 4. TCRbeta CDR3 regions were amplified from genomic DNA by means of the immunoSEQ Assay, a bias-controlled multiplex PCR. Per the source publication's procedure: The number of nucleated cells in each sample was estimated from the amplification of reference gene primers within the assay. Sequence reads were collapsed and filtered to measure the absolute abundance of every unique TCRbeta CDR3 rearrangement. For each sample, productive Simpson clonality was calculated as the square root of Simpson's diversity index over productive rearrangements. The table was pulled from immuneACCESS by TCRdb, which kept in-frame rearrangements only. Such tables lose some clones; where checked, under half of the loss comes from unresolved V genes, and the rest has no known cause. That table is the source of V, J and clone size, and D and trimming were worked out from the DNA. The table for this sample lists over 100,000 clones; around three quarters of them were counted only once. Around 3.9% of the sample goes to the ten largest clones.

These data originate in a study of blood T cell repertoires in COVID-19 (dated by TCRdb to about 2020). Regarding the complete study: Samples from collaborators originated in the United States, Italy and Spain and spanned both the acute and convalescent phases of COVID-19. The material from the prospective study consisted of cDNA or gDNA derived from T cells, B-cell-depleted T cells, or PBMCs. Deeply sampled blood TCRbeta repertoires from subjects exposed to, actively infected with, or recovered from COVID-19 were included in the dataset. A freely available public database, intended as a resource for researchers studying the immune response to SARS-CoV-2, is where the repertoires were released. Samples were obtained from the ongoing ImmuneRACE study (first 160 participants) and from 1,254 subjects provided by 6 global collaborators. Nearly every sample came with metadata listing a de-identified subject ID, COVID-19 status, age in years and sex. Where HLA class I and class II types were available, the types were taken from metadata supplied by the sample provider, not from assay-based typing.

Collaborating institutions collected whole blood in K2EDTA tubes following their own protocols. Collaborator samples were shipped for TCRbeta analysis as frozen whole blood, isolated PBMCs, or DNA extracted from either sample type. What the work shows at the level of the full study, not this receptor alone: Clinical and demographic metadata were provided uncurated, with the amount varying by source and participant.

The V and J segments used are TRBV6-5 and TRBJ2-2; the central 8 bases match TRBD2. The sequence was collected from a woman over 75 with acute or convalescent COVID-19. Sample: peripheral blood. The encoded CDR3 is CASSRSGGNTGELFF. The DNA sequence is given as TGTGCCAGCAGCCGAAGCGGGGGGAACACCGGGGAGCTGTTTTTT.